Presented here are 11 T cell receptor beta chains from one specimen sequenced in a study of T cell repertoires in cytomegalovirus infection. TCRdb fed the reads into MiXCR, producing one record per CDR3 protein. Of around 310,000 distinct CDR3 sequences listed, roughly 16% are singletons. The sequenced sample was PBMCs. The receptors were sampled from a human donor in good health (CMV status not recorded). Some clones in this sample may be carry-over from other donors' samples.

The chain carries TRBV3-1 and TRBJ1-3, with unresolved D. The CDR3 runs to 16 residues. In germline, CDR1 is LGHDT, CDR2 YNNKEL (reference sequence). Between the trimmed V and J ends, which lost 0 bases and 0 bases, there was a span of 9 bases. The CDR3 DNA is TGTGCCAGCAGCCAAGAAGACGTACGCTCTGGAAACACCATATATTTT. This translates into CASSQEDVRSGNTIYF. The whole variable domain, remainder taken from reference TRBV3-1 and TRBJ1-3, is DTAVSQTPKYLVTQMGNDKSIKCEQNLGHDTMYWYKQDSKKFLKIMFSYNNKELIINETVPNRFSPKSPDKAHLNLHINSLELGDSAVYFCASSQEDVRSGNTIYFGEGSWLTVV.

Only a few counts were recorded for this clonotype. The chain's CDR3 is CASRDRARSSNQPQHF. Here the CDR3 DNA reads TGTGCCAGCAGGGACAGGGCGCGATCAAGCAATCAGCCCCAGCATTTT. This chain connects TRBV6-5 to TRBJ1-5; 8 positions match TRBD1. Germline V gene lookup returns CDR1 MNHEY and CDR2 SVGAGI. V shed 6 bases, J shed 1 base, and the junction held 8 bases outside the gene matches. The CDR3 sequence is 16 residues long.

This clonotype was counted only a few times. V and J are TRBV3-1 and TRBJ1-1; the D is unclear. Germline CDR1 and CDR2: LGHDT and YNNKEL (reference sequence). The CDR3 consists of 15 residues. Trimming shortened V by 0 bases and J by 4 bases, and 12 bases separated the two germline ends. In DNA form, the CDR3 reads TGTGCCAGCAGCCAAGAACTTAACTCGGGCACTGAAGCTTTCTTT. Protein sequence: CASSQELNSGTEAFF.

This clonotype came up once. V gene TRBV20-1 combines with J gene TRBJ2-1; 7 nucleotides agree with TRBD1. The CDR3 sequence is 17 residues long. With V trimmed by 3 bases and J by 0 bases, 11 bases remained unmatched. In germline, CDR1 is DFQATT, CDR2 SNEGSKA (reference sequence). This CDR3 reads CSARDPQQGNSYNEQFF. The CDR3 DNA is TGCAGTGCTAGGGATCCCCAACAGGGGAACTCCTACAATGAGCAGTTCTTC.

This clonotype has more than one count but fewer than ten. The V and J genes are TRBV7-9 and TRBJ1-6; 10 nucleotides align to TRBD1. The CDR3 covers 17 residues. V lost 5 bases to trimming and J lost 9 bases; unmatched junction nucleotides: 13. CDR1 is SEHNR and CDR2 is FQNEAQ in the germline V gene (reference sequence). As DNA, the CDR3 is TGTGCCAGCAGCATGGGACAGGGGTTTAATGATCGTTCACCCCTCCACTTT. Protein sequence: CASSMGQGFNDRSPLHF.

This clonotype was seen a few times. The gene calls are TRBV12-3 or TRBV12-4 and TRBJ1-2; D is uncertain. The CDR3 has 15 residues. Trimming took 5 bases from V and 10 from J, leaving 23 bases between them. As DNA, the CDR3 is TGTGCCAGCAGTATCTCCCGGTCTAAGGCGACCGCCTACACCTTC. It specifies CASSISRSKATAYTF.

The chain recombines TRBV19 with TRBJ2-3; D is possibly TRBD1 or TRBD2 (6 bases each). Germline loops: CDR1 LNHDA, CDR2 SQIVND (reference sequence). The CDR3 sequence is 17 residues long. V shed 1 base and J shed 5 bases, with 19 bases lying between them. In DNA, the CDR3 is TGTGCCAGTAGTATAGGCGGGACAACCACACTGCAAGATACGCAGTATTTT. Translating it yields CASSIGGTTTLQDTQYF.

The chain couples TRBV19 to TRBJ2-1; the match to TRBD1 covers 7 bases. Looked up from germline, CDR1 is LNHDA and CDR2 is SQIVND (reference sequence). The CDR3 runs 16 residues. Trimming cost V 6 bases and J 8 bases; bases outside gene matches: 16. In DNA form, the CDR3 reads TGTGCCAGTAGCCCCTTGAAGGGGGCTTACCCCGATGAGCAGTTCTTC. Residues: CASSPLKGAYPDEQFF.

V and J are TRBV15 and TRBJ2-5; 7 bases fit TRBD1. The CDR3 contains 16 residues. Losses at the gene ends were 0 bases for V and 1 base for J; bases not matched to a gene: 5. Germline values: CDR1 LNHNV, CDR2 YYDKDF (reference sequence). The CDR3 is CATSRDRGLFQETQYF. In nucleotides, the CDR3 is TGTGCCACCAGCAGAGATAGGGGGCTATTCCAAGAGACCCAGTACTTC.

This clonotype came up many times. The chain recombines TRBV7-2 with TRBJ2-3, with D unclear. Germline V gene lookup returns CDR1 SGHTA and CDR2 FQGNSA. The germline V and J ends were trimmed by 3 bases and 3 bases, with 19 bases remaining between them. There are 17 residues in the CDR3. The CDR3 DNA reads TGTGCCAGCAGCTTTCCCGTTCTTGGCGGAGATACAGATACGCAGTATTTT. Translated, it gives CASSFPVLGGDTDTQYF.

The chain uses TRBV6-6 and TRBJ1-1; D unresolved. V lost 0 bases, J lost 1 base, and 12 bases lay in between. The CDR3 loop spans 16 amino acids. CDR1 is MNHNY, CDR2 SVGAGI, per germline (reference sequence). CDR3 DNA sequence: TGTGCCAGCAGTTACTCCAGGACCGTAGCGAACACTGAAGCTTTCTTT. Residues: CASSYSRTVANTEAFF.